A single sample is the source of the 29 T cell receptor beta chains below, sequenced in a study of cytomegalovirus exposure and HLA in healthy donors (dated by TCRdb to about 2017). Libraries were prepared through the immunoSEQ multiplex PCR assay. For the multiplex PCR, a mixture combining 60 forward primers for TCR Vbeta segments and 13 reverse primers for TCR Jbeta segments was used. Imported from immuneACCESS, the table was reduced by TCRdb to in-frame sequences with V and J called. These copies leave out some clones; in studies compared against another copy, an unresolved V gene accounts for under half, and the cause of the remainder is not known. Across this sample there are about 240,000 clones, with about 85% seen only once. 0.2% to 0.25% of the sample rests with the top ten. The sequenced sample consisted of PBMCs. These receptors were collected from a girl aged 2-10 years in good health and CMV-seronegative.

This chain joins TRBV12-5 and TRBJ1-2; maybe TRBD1 (5 bases). This CDR3 spans 14 amino acids. V was trimmed by 6 bases and J by 4 bases, leaving 15 bases between them. Germline lookup yields CDR1 LGHNT and CDR2 FRNRAP. In DNA, the CDR3 is TGTGCTAGTGGCCCGGCGCAGGGCGGCTATGGCTACACCTTC. Its protein product is CASGPAQGGYGYTF.

J is TRBJ1-2 and V is TRBV9; 10 bases agree with TRBD1. Germline CDR1 is SGDLS and CDR2 is YYNGEE. With V trimmed by 0 bases and J by 4 bases, 3 bases remained unmatched. CDR3 size: 15 residues. The CDR3 coding sequence is TGTGCCAGCAGCGTAGACTGGGACAGGGGCTATGGCTACACCTTC. Amino acid sequence: CASSVDWDRGYGYTF.

V usage is TRBV7-3 and J usage is TRBJ2-1; TRBD1 might be the D (6 bases). V was clipped by 3 bases and J by 5 bases, with 14 bases between them. This CDR3 is built from 15 residues. Germline V CDR1 and CDR2: SGHTA, FQGTGA. CDR3 amino acids: CASSFTGIGDNEQFF. CDR3 nucleotide sequence: TGTGCCAGCAGCTTTACAGGGATTGGGGACAATGAGCAGTTCTTC.

The gene calls are TRBV29-1 and TRBJ2-6, with D possibly matching TRBD1 (6 bases). V lost 3 bases and J lost 2, with 14 bases in between. The CDR3 spans 16 residues. The germline CDR1 and CDR2 sequences are SQVTM and ANQGSEA. CDR3 region: CSVDQGIGAGANVLTF. CDR3 sequence (DNA): TGCAGCGTTGATCAGGGGATAGGTGCTGGGGCCAACGTCCTGACTTTC. The variable domain in full, with the rest retrieved from reference TRBV29-1 and TRBJ2-6, is SAVISQKPSRDICQRGTSLTIQCQVDSQVTMMFWYRQQPGQSLTLIATANQGSEATYESGFVIDKFPISRPNLTFSTLTVSNMSPEDSSIYLCSVDQGIGAGANVLTFGAGSRLTVL.

V usage is TRBV6-1 and J usage is TRBJ1-1; D perhaps matches TRBD1 (5 bases). Germline V gene sequence: CDR1 MNHNS, CDR2 SASEGT. The CDR3 loop spans 15 amino acids. V was trimmed by 5 bases and J by 0 bases, leaving 13 bases between them. The CDR3 region has the DNA TGTGCCAGCAGTTTGCGGGGGGGTCTGAACACTGAAGCTTTCTTT. As protein: CASSLRGGLNTEAFF.

This clone was found once. The genes are TRBV2 and TRBJ1-6; no clear D. Deletions cut 6 bases from V and 0 bases from J, with 9 bases between. The germline CDR1 and CDR2 sequences are SNHLY and FYNNEI. CDR3 length: 15 amino acids. CDR3 amino acids: CASSIPNSYNSPLHF. The CDR3 region has the DNA TGTGCCAGCAGCATTCCTAACTCCTATAATTCACCCCTCCACTTT.

The chain's CDR3 is CASSMNNEQYF. Written as DNA, the CDR3 is TGTGCCAGCAGTATGAACAACGAGCAGTACTTC. This chain links TRBV5-6 with TRBJ2-7; D is unresolved. The CDR3 spans 11 residues. The V and J ends lost 5 bases and 5 bases respectively, with 8 bases between them. Germline CDR1 reads SGHDT; CDR2 reads YYEEEE.

The chain links TRBV5-6 to TRBJ2-1; no clear D gene. Trimming took off 7 bases at V and 0 bases at J, with 8 bases between the two ends. The CDR3 runs to 13 residues. Looked up from germline, CDR1 is SGHDT and CDR2 is YYEEEE. The CDR3 loop is CASRYGSYNEQFF. The CDR3 DNA is TGTGCCAGCCGCTACGGCTCCTACAATGAGCAGTTCTTC.

CDR3 sequence: CASSEDWRTEAFF. CDR3 in DNA: TGTGCCAGCAGTGAAGATTGGCGGACTGAAGCTTTCTTT. The chain carries TRBV6-1 and TRBJ1-1; no clear D gene. V lost 1 base, J lost 5 bases, and 8 bases lay in between. The CDR3 has 13 amino acids. Germline CDR1 MNHNS, CDR2 SASEGT.

As to this clone: Within the sample, other DNA sequences also encode this same CDR3. The J gene is TRBJ2-7, the V gene TRBV11-3; 7 bases match TRBD1. V gave up 4 bases and J gave up 7 bases; unmatched junction bases: 4. CDR1 is SGHNT, CDR2 YENEEA, per germline. The CDR3 is 12 residues long. CDR3 sequence (DNA): TGTGCCAGCAGCTCAACAGGGGTTGAGCAGTACTTC. Its translation: CASSSTGVEQYF.

The chain recombines TRBV28 with TRBJ2-4, with D tentatively TRBD1 (6 bases). The CDR3 covers 16 residues. Germline CDR1 and CDR2: MDHEN and SYDVKM. Deletions cut 3 bases from V and 5 bases from J, with 17 bases between. CDR3 region: CASSFSQGQPENIQYF. The CDR3, as DNA: TGTGCCAGCAGTTTCTCACAGGGCCAACCTGAAAACATTCAGTACTTC.

This sequence joins TRBV6-4 and TRBJ2-1; 11 bases map to TRBD2. This CDR3 contains 15 residues. Trimming at V came to 4 bases and at J to 4 bases, leaving 3 bases not matched to a gene. Germline V gene data show CDR1 as MRHNA and CDR2 as SNTAGT. The chain's CDR3 is CASSGLAGPYNEQFF. The CDR3 region has the DNA TGTGCCAGCAGTGGACTAGCGGGGCCTTACAATGAGCAGTTCTTC.

Concerning this clone itself: An end of the junction does not agree with germline; a read error may underlie this. V usage is TRBV5-3 and J usage is TRBJ1-1, with a weak D call TRBD1 (6 bases). TRBV5-3 is an ORF; its function is uncertain. This CDR3 contains 14 residues. As DNA, the CDR3 is TGTGCCAGAGGCTTGGGACACACGAACACTGAAGCTTTCTTT. The encoded protein is CARGLGHTNTEAFF.

This chain connects TRBV6-5 to TRBJ2-3; TRBD2 matches 13 bases. Germline CDR1 MNHEY, CDR2 SVGAGI. The CDR3 sequence is 14 residues long. V shed 5 bases and J 4 bases; nucleotides not matched to a gene: 0. The CDR3 reads CASSTSGGADTQYF. In DNA form, the CDR3 reads TGTGCCAGCAGTACTAGCGGGGGGGCAGATACGCAGTATTTT.

This rearrangement joins TRBV5-5 to TRBJ2-5; TRBD1 is a possible D gene (6 bases). The length of the CDR3 is 12 residues. V gave up 4 bases and J gave up 3 bases, with 7 bases separating them. The V gene's germline CDR1 is SGHKS and CDR2 YYEKEE (reference sequence). CDR3 protein: CASSPGEETQYF. CDR3 in DNA: TGTGCCAGCAGCCCAGGGGAAGAGACCCAGTACTTC.

The sample holds one count of this clone. The chain is built from TRBV6-1 and TRBJ2-1; no reliable D call. This CDR3 contains 13 residues. CDR1 is MNHNS and CDR2 is SASEGT in the germline V gene. Between the trimmed V and J ends, which lost 5 bases and 4 bases, there was a span of 9 bases. The CDR3 sequence: CASSLAIYNEQFF. The CDR3 bases are TGTGCCAGCAGTTTAGCTATTTACAATGAGCAGTTCTTC.

J is TRBJ2-1 and V is TRBV29-1; D is possibly TRBD1 (6 bases). Between the trimmed V and J ends, which lost 0 bases and 4 bases, there was a span of 19 bases. Germline CDR1 reads SQVTM; CDR2 reads ANQGSEA. The CDR3 spans 17 residues. The CDR3 loop is CSVEDEGISTGYNEQFF. The CDR3 nucleotides read TGCAGCGTTGAAGATGAAGGCATCTCAACAGGGTACAATGAGCAGTTCTTC.

This chain joins TRBV10-2 and TRBJ2-7; D is uncertain. CDR1 and CDR2 (germline): WSHSY, SAAADI. This CDR3 is 15 amino acids long. V gave up 2 bases and J gave up 0 bases, with 11 bases separating them. The CDR3 DNA reads TGCGCCAGCAGTGAGAGGATAAGGAGCTCCTACGAGCAGTACTTC. Amino acids: CASSERIRSSYEQYF.

The rearrangement joins TRBV7-3 to TRBJ1-6; D possibly corresponds to TRBD1 (6 bases). Trimming took 5 bases from V and 0 from J, leaving 8 bases between them. The CDR3 extends over 15 amino acids. CDR1 and CDR2 (germline): SGHTA, FQGTGA. The CDR3 loop is CASSKDSSYNSPLHF. DNA of the CDR3: TGTGCCAGCAGCAAGGACAGCTCCTATAATTCACCCCTCCACTTT. Combining the CDR3 with reference TRBV7-3 and TRBJ1-6 gives the whole variable domain GAGVSQTPSNKVTEKGKYVELRCDPISGHTALYWYRQSLGQGPEFLIYFQGTGAADDSGLPNDRFFAVRPEGSVSTLKIQRTERGDSAVYLCASSKDSSYNSPLHFGNGTRLTVT.

This chain uses TRBV5-1 with TRBJ2-3; D not certain. The CDR3 is made up of 15 amino acids. V lost 0 bases, J lost 2 bases, and 10 bases lay in between. Germline-derived CDR1 and CDR2 are SGHRS and YFSETQ. The CDR3 region has the DNA TGCGCCAGCAGCTTGGTCAGCGTATACACAGATACGCAGTATTTT. It encodes CASSLVSVYTDTQYF.

This rearrangement joins TRBV7-9 to TRBJ2-6; 10 bases map to TRBD2. Trimming took 5 bases from V and 0 from J; bases not matched to a gene: 7. The CDR3 is 18 residues long. In germline, CDR1 is SEHNR, CDR2 FQNEAQ (reference sequence). The DNA for the CDR3 is TGTGCCAGCAGCGAGAGCGGGGGGGCCTCCTCTGGGGCCAACGTCCTGACTTTC. It translates to CASSESGGASSGANVLTF.

V is TRBV27 and J is TRBJ1-4, with D perhaps TRBD1 (5 bases). CDR1 MNHEY and CDR2 SMNVEV come from the germline V gene (reference sequence). The ends were cut back, 4 bases at V and 0 bases at J, with 9 bases in the middle. The CDR3 length is 15 residues. CDR3 amino acids: CASSSTAATNEKLFF. In DNA form, the CDR3 reads TGTGCCAGCAGTTCGACAGCCGCAACTAATGAAAAACTGTTTTTT.

The chain uses TRBV6-1 and TRBJ2-3; 9 nucleotides line up with TRBD2. V dropped 2 bases and J dropped 0; count of bases not matched to a gene: 6. The CDR3 has 17 residues. Germline assignment: CDR1 MNHNS and CDR2 SASEGT. CDR3 in DNA: TGTGCCAGCAGTGAACCTCTGACTAGCGGTAGCACAGATACGCAGTATTTT. It specifies CASSEPLTSGSTDTQYF.

The chain carries TRBV11-2 and TRBJ2-7; 10 nucleotides line up with TRBD2. The CDR3 length is 14 residues. After removal of 6 bases from V and 6 bases from J, the junction contained 8 bases not matched to a gene. Germline CDR1 reads SGHAT; CDR2 reads FQNNGV. The CDR3 is CASSLLAGPGEQYF. The CDR3 DNA follows: TGTGCCAGCAGTCTACTAGCGGGACCGGGCGAGCAGTACTTC.

The chain uses TRBV7-8 and TRBJ2-5; a possible D gene is TRBD1 (6 bases). Germline assignment: CDR1 SGHVS and CDR2 FQNEAQ. The CDR3 covers 14 residues. The V gene lost 1 base and the J gene lost 5 bases, with 11 bases spanning the gap. The CDR3 reads CASSLVGGGETQYF. CDR3 DNA: TGTGCCAGCAGCTTAGTCGGTGGGGGCGAGACCCAGTACTTC.

The chain employs TRBV7-2 and TRBJ2-5; D not resolved. The CDR3 is 17 amino acids. V was cut by 1 base and J by 2 bases, with 17 bases left in between. Germline lookup yields CDR1 SGHTA and CDR2 FQGNSA. The CDR3 loop is CASSLGHLWQSQETQYF. DNA for the CDR3: TGTGCCAGCAGCTTAGGTCATCTCTGGCAGTCACAAGAGACCCAGTACTTC.

The chain employs TRBV6-5 and TRBJ2-3, with 10 bases matching TRBD2. This CDR3 is built from 14 residues. The V gene end was trimmed by 5 bases and the J gene end by 4 bases; junction bases not matched to a gene: 3. Germline V gives CDR1 MNHEY, CDR2 SVGAGI. Here the CDR3 DNA reads TGTGCCAGCAGTGAAGGGACTAGCGCAGATACGCAGTATTTT. Translating gives CASSEGTSADTQYF.

J is TRBJ1-3 and V is TRBV30, with a possible D match to TRBD1 (5 bases). The CDR3 runs to 11 residues. Germline V gene lookup returns CDR1 GTSNPN and CDR2 SVGIG (reference sequence). V lost 4 bases and J lost 4, with 5 bases in between. The CDR3 DNA follows: TGTGCCTGGAACAGGGGAAACACCATATATTTT. This sequence encodes CAWNRGNTIYF. Filled out from reference TRBV30 and TRBJ1-3, the complete variable domain reads SQTIHQWPATLVQPVGSPLSLECTVEGTSNPNLYWYRQAAGRGLQLLFYSVGIGQISSEVPQNLSASRPQDRQFILSSKKLLLSDSGFYLCAWNRGNTIYFGEGSWLTVV.

The DNA of the CDR3 is TGCGCCAGCAGCTTGGGAGGGGGTACGTACACTGAAGCTTTCTTT. Its translation is CASSLGGGTYTEAFF. The V gene is TRBV5-1, the J gene TRBJ1-1; tentatively, D is TRBD1 (6 bases). The CDR3 length is 15 residues. Trimming took 0 bases from V and 3 from J, leaving 12 bases between them. The V gene's germline CDR1 is SGHRS and CDR2 YFSETQ.